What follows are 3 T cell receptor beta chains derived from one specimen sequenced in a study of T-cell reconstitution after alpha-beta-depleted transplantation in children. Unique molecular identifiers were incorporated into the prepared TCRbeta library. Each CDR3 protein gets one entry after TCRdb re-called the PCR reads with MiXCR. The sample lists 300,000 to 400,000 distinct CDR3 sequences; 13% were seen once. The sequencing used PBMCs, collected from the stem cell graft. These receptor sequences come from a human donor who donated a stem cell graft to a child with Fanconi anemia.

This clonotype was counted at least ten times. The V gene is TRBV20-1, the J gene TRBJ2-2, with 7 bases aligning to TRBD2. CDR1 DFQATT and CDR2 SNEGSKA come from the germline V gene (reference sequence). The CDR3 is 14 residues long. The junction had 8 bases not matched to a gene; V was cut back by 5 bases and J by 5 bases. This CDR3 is CSAAGRGVTGELFF. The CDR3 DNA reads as TGCAGTGCTGCGGGGAGGGGCGTGACCGGGGAGCTGTTTTTT.

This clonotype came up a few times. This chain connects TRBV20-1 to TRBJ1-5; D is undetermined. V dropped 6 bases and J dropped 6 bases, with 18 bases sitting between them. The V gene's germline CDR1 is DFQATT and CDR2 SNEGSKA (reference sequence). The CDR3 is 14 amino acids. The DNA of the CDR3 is TGCAGTGCCCTAGACGGGAAAGCAGGTCAGCCCCAGCATTTT. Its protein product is CSALDGKAGQPQHF.

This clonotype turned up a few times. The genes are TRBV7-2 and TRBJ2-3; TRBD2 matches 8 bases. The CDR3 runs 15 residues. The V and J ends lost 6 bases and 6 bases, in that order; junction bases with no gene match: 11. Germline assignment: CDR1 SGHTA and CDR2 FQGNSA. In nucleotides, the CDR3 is TGTGCCAGCAGTCAACGGGGGGGCCTTTTCGATACGCAGTATTTT. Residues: CASSQRGGLFDTQYF.